This T cell receptor (beta chain) comes out of a study of T cells in Graves' hyperthyroidism and ophthalmopathy. This clonotype was seen repeatedly, ten times or more. V dropped 1 base and J dropped 8; count of bases not matched to a gene: 5. The CDR3 totals 15 residues. CDR1 is SGHRS and CDR2 is YFSETQ in the germline V gene. Researchers took RNA transcripts and amplified the TCR beta CDR3 regions from them. In the first-round RT-PCR of the TCR CDR3, the HTBI primer set was used. Each CDR3 protein gets one entry after TCRdb re-called the multiplex PCR reads with MiXCR. The table has over 550,000 distinct CDR3 sequences, roughly a sixth seen once.

V usage is TRBV5-1 and J usage is TRBJ2-1, with 11 bases matching TRBD2. This receptor was identified in a woman aged 18-35 years with Graves' hyperthyroidism. Sequences were obtained from blood. CDR3 in DNA: TGCGCCAGCAGCTTGCGACTAGCGGGACTGGATGAGCAGTTCTTC. Its protein product is CASSLRLAGLDEQFF. Together with reference TRBV5-1 and TRBJ2-1, the CDR3 gives the full variable domain: KAGVTQTPRYLIKTRGQQVTLSCSPISGHRSVSWYQQTPGQGLQFLFEYFSETQRNKGNFPGRFSGRQFSNSRSEMNVSTLELGDSALYLCASSLRLAGLDEQFFGPGTRLTVL.